One sample yielded the 12 T cell receptor beta chains listed below, sequenced in a study of blood T cell repertoires in COVID-19. The table came from immunoSEQ multiplex PCR; TCRdb's copy has only in-frame clones and leaves some out. The sample contains under 500,000 clones, about 90% of which appear only once. Input material: PBMCs or T cells enriched from blood (not recorded which). The source of these receptors is a woman aged 18-29 years with acute COVID-19.

Here the CDR3 DNA reads TGTGCCGCAGGAGCGGGGGCCTCGAACACCGGGGAGCTGTTTTTT. This sequence encodes CAAGAGASNTGELFF. V gene TRBV3-1 (or the pseudogene TRBV3-2) combines with J gene TRBJ2-2, with TRBD2 matching 8 bases. V shed 11 bases, J shed 0 bases, and the junction held 8 bases outside the gene matches. The CDR3 totals 15 residues. Per the germline V gene, CDR1 is LGHDT and CDR2 is YNNKEL (reference sequence).

The chain links TRBV4-3 to TRBJ2-7, with TRBD2 matching over 10 bases. This CDR3 is built from 17 residues. The junction had 12 bases not matched to a gene; V was cut back by 0 bases and J by 7 bases. Looked up from germline, CDR1 is LGHNA and CDR2 is YSLEER. This chain's CDR3 is CASSQDVTRSGRGEQYF. CDR3 coding DNA: TGCGCCAGCAGCCAAGATGTTACTAGGAGCGGGAGGGGGGAGCAGTACTTC.

As to this clone: Other nucleotide sequences from this sample produce the same CDR3. This chain joins TRBV19 and TRBJ2-1; 14 nucleotides match TRBD2. Trimming removed 6 bases from V and 7 bases from J; junction bases left unmatched: 2. In germline, CDR1 is LNHDA, CDR2 SQIVND (reference sequence). This CDR3 comprises 14 residues. This CDR3 is CASSRLAGGNEQFF. Here the CDR3 DNA reads TGTGCCAGTAGCAGACTAGCGGGAGGGAATGAGCAGTTCTTC.

The chain has TRBV5-8 and TRBJ1-2, with unresolved D. Germline CDR1 reads SGHTS; CDR2 reads YDEGEE. The CDR3 length is 13 residues. Trimming removed 4 bases at V and 5 bases at J, with 12 bases between. The CDR3 region has the DNA TGTGCCAGCAGCGGCGGGTCCGAATATGGCTACACCTTC. It yields the protein CASSGGSEYGYTF.

V gene TRBV5-5 combines with J gene TRBJ2-2; possible D gene TRBD1, 5 bases. The ends were cut back, 0 bases at V and 5 bases at J, with 5 bases in the middle. Germline lookup yields CDR1 SGHKS and CDR2 YYEKEE (reference sequence). CDR3 length equals 13 residues. This CDR3 reads CASSLDRTGELFF. Here the CDR3 DNA reads TGTGCCAGCAGCTTGGACAGGACCGGGGAGCTGTTTTTT.

This chain joins TRBV10-3 and TRBJ2-2, with no clear D. V gave up 6 bases and J gave up 2 bases, with 16 bases separating them. The CDR3 is 16 residues long. CDR1 is ENHRY, CDR2 SYGVKD, per germline. The CDR3 region is CAIRAAEGPNTGELFF. The CDR3 DNA reads as TGTGCCATCAGGGCCGCGGAAGGCCCAAACACCGGGGAGCTGTTTTTT.

V gene TRBV18 combines with J gene TRBJ2-5, with a weak D call TRBD1 (5 bases). Germline V lookup: CDR1 KGHSH, CDR2 LQKENI. V lost 2 bases and J 4 bases, leaving 11 bases between the germline ends. The CDR3 length is 14 residues. In nucleotides, the CDR3 is TGTGCCAGCTCACCAAGTAGGGGCGCAGAGACCCAGTACTTC. This gives the protein CASSPSRGAETQYF.

As to this clone: In the same sample, other DNA sequences code for this CDR3. The J gene is TRBJ2-7, the V gene TRBV9, with a tentative D call TRBD2 (6 bases). Germline-derived CDR1 and CDR2 are SGDLS and YYNGEE. This CDR3 has 14 amino acids. V lost 2 bases, J lost 2 bases, and 11 bases lay in between. This CDR3 is CASSVGGTTYEQYF. The CDR3, as DNA: TGTGCCAGCAGCGTCGGCGGGACCACCTACGAGCAGTACTTC. The variable domain in full, with the rest retrieved from reference TRBV9 and TRBJ2-7, is DSGVTQTPKHLITATGQRVTLRCSPRSGDLSVYWYQQSLDQGLQFLIQYYNGEERAKGNILERFSAQQFPDLHSELNLSSLELGDSALYFCASSVGGTTYEQYFGPGTRLTVT.

The J gene is TRBJ2-7, the V gene TRBV7-2, with a tentative D call TRBD2 (6 bases). The CDR3 length is 13 residues. Germline CDR1 is SGHTA and CDR2 is FQGNSA. V was cut by 3 bases and J by 2 bases, with 8 bases left in between. The CDR3 region is CASSLERAYEQYF. The DNA for the CDR3 is TGTGCCAGCAGCTTGGAGCGGGCCTACGAGCAGTACTTC. The full variable domain, its missing parts supplied by reference TRBV7-2 and TRBJ2-7, is GAGVSQSPSNKVTEKGKDVELRCDPISGHTALYWYRQSLGQGLEFLIYFQGNSAPDKSGLPSDRFSAERTGGSVSTLTIQRTQQEDSAVYLCASSLERAYEQYFGPGTRLTVT.

This clone was observed a handful of times. V gene TRBV6-5 combines with J gene TRBJ1-4, with D uncertain. The CDR3 totals 15 residues. The germline gives CDR1 MNHEY, CDR2 SVGAGI. Trimming took off 4 bases at V and 7 bases at J, with 16 bases between the two ends. The CDR3: CASSSLEMQSEKLFF. The DNA for the CDR3 is TGTGCCAGCAGTTCTCTGGAGATGCAGTCTGAAAAACTGTTTTTT.

The rearrangement uses TRBV4-3 and TRBJ2-5; 7 positions match TRBD2. Germline V gene data show CDR1 as LGHNA and CDR2 as YSLEER. CDR3 length: 15 residues. Trimming removed 2 bases from V and 5 bases from J; junction bases left unmatched: 8. In nucleotides, the CDR3 is TGCGCCAGCAGCCAACTGACTAGCACGGGGGAGACCCAGTACTTC. Translated: CASSQLTSTGETQYF.

V usage is TRBV4-3 and J usage is TRBJ1-2, with 7 bases that match TRBD1. CDR1 is LGHNA, CDR2 YSLEER, per germline. Losses at the gene ends were 1 base for V and 8 bases for J; bases not matched to a gene: 4. This CDR3 contains 13 residues. In nucleotides, the CDR3 is TGCGCCAGCAGCCAAGGGGCAGGGGGAGGCTACACCTTC. Its protein product is CASSQGAGGGYTF.